This TCR beta chain was recorded in a study of identical twins. Only a few counts were recorded for this clonotype. Antigen unknown. V lost 3 bases to trimming and J lost 7 bases; unmatched junction nucleotides: 10. The V gene's germline CDR1 is LNHNV and CDR2 YYDKDF (reference sequence). This CDR3 has 16 residues. Overall study results and limits: Reduced insertions were recorded for abundant cord blood beta clonotypes, with no such pattern in memory repertoires. Interpretation of the results relied on cross-sectional statistical analysis and not on following the same donors.

A universal primer site arose from template switching, and cDNA bore unique molecular identifiers. TCRdb fed the 5' RACE reads into MiXCR, producing one record per CDR3 protein. Of about 890,000 distinct CDR3 sequences listed, more than 9% are singletons. In addition, the sample was reused for a study of yellow fever vaccine responses in identical twins.

The chain recombines TRBV15 with TRBJ2-1, with 9 bases identical to TRBD1. This sequence originates from a woman aged 18-29 years in good health. Sequencing used PBMCs. This CDR3 reads CATSRGTGKIENEQFF. CDR3 DNA: TGTGCCACCAGCAGGGGGACAGGGAAAATCGAAAATGAGCAGTTCTTC. Complete variable domain (other parts from reference TRBV15 and TRBJ2-1): DAMVIQNPRYQVTQFGKPVTLSCSQTLNHNVMYWYQQKSSQAPKLLFHYYDKDFNNEADTPDNFQSRRPNTSFCFLDIRSPGLGDTAMYLCATSRGTGKIENEQFFGPGTRLTVL.